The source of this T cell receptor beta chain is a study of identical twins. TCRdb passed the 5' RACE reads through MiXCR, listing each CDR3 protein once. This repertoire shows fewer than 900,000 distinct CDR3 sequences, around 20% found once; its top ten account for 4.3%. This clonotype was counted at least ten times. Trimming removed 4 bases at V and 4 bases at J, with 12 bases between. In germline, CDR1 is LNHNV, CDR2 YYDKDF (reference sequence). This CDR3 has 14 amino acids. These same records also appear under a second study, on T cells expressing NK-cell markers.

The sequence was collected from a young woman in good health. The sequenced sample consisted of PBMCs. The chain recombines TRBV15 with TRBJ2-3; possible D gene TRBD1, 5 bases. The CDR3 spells CATSKAGISDTQYF. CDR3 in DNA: TGTGCCACCAGCAAGGCAGGGATCTCAGATACGCAGTATTTT.